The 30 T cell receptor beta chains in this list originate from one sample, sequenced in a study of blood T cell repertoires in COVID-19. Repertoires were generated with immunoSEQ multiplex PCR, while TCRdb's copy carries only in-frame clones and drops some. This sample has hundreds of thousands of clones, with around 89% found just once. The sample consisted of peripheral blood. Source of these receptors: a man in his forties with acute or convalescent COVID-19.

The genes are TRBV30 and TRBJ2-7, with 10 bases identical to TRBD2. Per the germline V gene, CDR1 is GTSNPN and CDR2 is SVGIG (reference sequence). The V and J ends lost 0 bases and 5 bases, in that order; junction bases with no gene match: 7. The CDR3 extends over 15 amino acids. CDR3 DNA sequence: TGTGCCTGGAGTGTAGGTTTCGGGACTAGCGACGAGCAGTACTTC. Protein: CAWSVGFGTSDEQYF. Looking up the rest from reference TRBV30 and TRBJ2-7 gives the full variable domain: SQTIHQWPATLVQPVGSPLSLECTVEGTSNPNLYWYRQAAGRGLQLLFYSVGIGQISSEVPQNLSASRPQDRQFILSSKKLLLSDSGFYLCAWSVGFGTSDEQYFGPGTRLTVT.

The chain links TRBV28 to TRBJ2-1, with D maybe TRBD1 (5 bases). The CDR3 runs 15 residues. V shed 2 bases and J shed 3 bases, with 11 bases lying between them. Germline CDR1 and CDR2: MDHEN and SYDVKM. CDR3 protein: CASSLLIQGYNEQFF. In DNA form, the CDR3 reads TGTGCCAGCAGTTTACTTATCCAGGGCTACAATGAGCAGTTCTTC.

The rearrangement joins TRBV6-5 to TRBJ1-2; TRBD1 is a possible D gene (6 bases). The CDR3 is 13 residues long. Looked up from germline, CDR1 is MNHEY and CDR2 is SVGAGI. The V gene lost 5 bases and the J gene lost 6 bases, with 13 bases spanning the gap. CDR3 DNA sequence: TGTGCCAGCAGTCTCGCGGGGGGCGATGGCTACACCTTC. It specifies CASSLAGGDGYTF.

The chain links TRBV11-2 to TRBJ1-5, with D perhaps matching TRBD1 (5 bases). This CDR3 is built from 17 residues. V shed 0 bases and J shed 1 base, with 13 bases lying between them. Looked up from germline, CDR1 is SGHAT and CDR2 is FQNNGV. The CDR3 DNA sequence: TGTGCCAGCAGCTTAGATGTAGGGGAAGCAAGCAATCAGCCCCAGCATTTT. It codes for CASSLDVGEASNQPQHF.

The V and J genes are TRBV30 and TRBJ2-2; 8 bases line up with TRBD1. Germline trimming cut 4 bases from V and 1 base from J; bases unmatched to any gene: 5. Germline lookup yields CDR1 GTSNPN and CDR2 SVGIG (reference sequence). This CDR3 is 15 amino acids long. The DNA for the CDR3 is TGTGCCTGGAATCCGGGACAGGTGAACACCGGGGAGCTGTTTTTT. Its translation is CAWNPGQVNTGELFF.

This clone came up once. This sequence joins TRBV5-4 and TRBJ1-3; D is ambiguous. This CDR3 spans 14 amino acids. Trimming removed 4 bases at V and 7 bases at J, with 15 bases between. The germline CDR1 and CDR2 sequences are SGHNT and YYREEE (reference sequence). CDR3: CASSPQTGSNTIYF. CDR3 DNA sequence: TGTGCCAGCAGCCCACAGACTGGGAGTAACACCATATATTTT.

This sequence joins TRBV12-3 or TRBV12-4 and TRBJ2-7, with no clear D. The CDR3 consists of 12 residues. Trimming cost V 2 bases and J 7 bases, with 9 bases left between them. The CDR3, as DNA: TGTGCCAGCAGTTTAAAGCTGAGAGAGCAGTACTTC. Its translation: CASSLKLREQYF.

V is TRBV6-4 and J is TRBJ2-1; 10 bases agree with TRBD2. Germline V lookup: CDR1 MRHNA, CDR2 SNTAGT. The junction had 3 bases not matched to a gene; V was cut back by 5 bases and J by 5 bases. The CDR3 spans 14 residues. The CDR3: CASSTSGDHNEQFF. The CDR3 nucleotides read TGTGCCAGCAGTACTAGCGGGGACCACAATGAGCAGTTCTTC.

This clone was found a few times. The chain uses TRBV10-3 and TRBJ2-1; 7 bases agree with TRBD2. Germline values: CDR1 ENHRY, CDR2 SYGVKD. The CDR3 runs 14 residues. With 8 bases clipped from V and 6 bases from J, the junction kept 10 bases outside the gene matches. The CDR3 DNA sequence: TGTGCCATCGGATCCGCAGGGAGGGTCAATGAGCAGTTCTTC. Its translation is CAIGSAGRVNEQFF.

CDR3 bases: TGTGCCAGCAGTTCCCAACCGAGATACGAGCAGTACTTC. Translating it yields CASSSQPRYEQYF. V gene TRBV12-3 or TRBV12-4 combines with J gene TRBJ2-7; no clear D gene. This CDR3 contains 13 residues. Trimming removed 4 bases at V and 4 bases at J, with 11 bases between.

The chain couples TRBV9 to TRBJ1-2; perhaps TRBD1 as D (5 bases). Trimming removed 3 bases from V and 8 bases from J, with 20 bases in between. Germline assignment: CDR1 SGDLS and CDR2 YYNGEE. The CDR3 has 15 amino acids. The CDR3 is CASSAGVAGMLGYTF. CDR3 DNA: TGTGCCAGCAGCGCTGGGGTAGCAGGGATGTTGGGCTACACCTTC.

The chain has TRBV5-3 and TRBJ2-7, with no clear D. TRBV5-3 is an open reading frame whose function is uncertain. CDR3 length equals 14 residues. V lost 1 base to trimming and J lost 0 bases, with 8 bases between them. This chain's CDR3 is CARSLRHSSYEQYF. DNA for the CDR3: TGTGCCAGAAGCTTGAGACATAGCTCCTACGAGCAGTACTTC.

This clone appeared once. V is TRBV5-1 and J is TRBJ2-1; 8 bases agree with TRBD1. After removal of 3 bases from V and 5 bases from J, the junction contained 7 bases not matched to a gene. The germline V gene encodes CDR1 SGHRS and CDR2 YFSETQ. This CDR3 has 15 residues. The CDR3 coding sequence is TGCGCCAGCAGCTACCTACCGGGACAGGACAATGAGCAGTTCTTC. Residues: CASSYLPGQDNEQFF.

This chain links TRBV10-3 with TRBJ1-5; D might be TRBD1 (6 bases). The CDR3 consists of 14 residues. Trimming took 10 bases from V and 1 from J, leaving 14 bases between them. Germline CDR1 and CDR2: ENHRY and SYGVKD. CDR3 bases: TGTGCCACTTCAGGGGCTGCAAGCAATCAGCCCCAGCATTTT. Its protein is CATSGAASNQPQHF.

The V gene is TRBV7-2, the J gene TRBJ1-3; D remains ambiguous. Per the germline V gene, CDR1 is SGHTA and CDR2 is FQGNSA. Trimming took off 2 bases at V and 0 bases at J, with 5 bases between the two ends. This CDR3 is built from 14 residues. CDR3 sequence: CASSLYSSGNTIYF. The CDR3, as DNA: TGTGCCAGCAGCTTATACAGCTCTGGAAACACCATATATTTT.

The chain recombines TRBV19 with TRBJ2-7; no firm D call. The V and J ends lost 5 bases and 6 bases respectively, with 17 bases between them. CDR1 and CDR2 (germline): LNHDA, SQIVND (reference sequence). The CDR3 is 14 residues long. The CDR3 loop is CASSALVTPSEQYF. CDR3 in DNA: TGTGCCAGTAGTGCCTTGGTAACACCGTCCGAGCAGTACTTC.

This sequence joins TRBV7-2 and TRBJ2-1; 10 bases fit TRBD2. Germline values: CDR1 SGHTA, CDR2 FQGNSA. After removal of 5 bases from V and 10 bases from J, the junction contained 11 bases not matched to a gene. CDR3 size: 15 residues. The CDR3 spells CASSLGVAGGNEQFF. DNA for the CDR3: TGTGCCAGCAGCCTTGGAGTAGCGGGAGGTAACGAGCAGTTCTTC.

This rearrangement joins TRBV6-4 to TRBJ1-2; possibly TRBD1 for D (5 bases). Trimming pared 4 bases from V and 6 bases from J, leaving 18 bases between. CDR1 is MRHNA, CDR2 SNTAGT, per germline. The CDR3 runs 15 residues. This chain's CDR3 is CASSGDMVRVDGYTF. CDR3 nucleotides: TGTGCCAGCAGTGGGGATATGGTCAGGGTTGATGGCTACACCTTC.

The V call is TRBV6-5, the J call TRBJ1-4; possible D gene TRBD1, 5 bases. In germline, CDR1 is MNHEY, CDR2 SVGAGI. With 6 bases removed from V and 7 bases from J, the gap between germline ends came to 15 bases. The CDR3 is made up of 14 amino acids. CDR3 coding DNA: TGTGCCAGCAGCCCCGGGACTGGGATTGAAAAACTGTTTTTT. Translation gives CASSPGTGIEKLFF.

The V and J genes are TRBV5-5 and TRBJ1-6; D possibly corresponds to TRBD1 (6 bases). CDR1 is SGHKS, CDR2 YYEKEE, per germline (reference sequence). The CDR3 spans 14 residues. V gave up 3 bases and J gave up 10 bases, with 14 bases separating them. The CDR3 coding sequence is TGTGCCAGCAGCTGGGAGGGGGGGATCTCACCCCTCCACTTT. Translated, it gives CASSWEGGISPLHF.

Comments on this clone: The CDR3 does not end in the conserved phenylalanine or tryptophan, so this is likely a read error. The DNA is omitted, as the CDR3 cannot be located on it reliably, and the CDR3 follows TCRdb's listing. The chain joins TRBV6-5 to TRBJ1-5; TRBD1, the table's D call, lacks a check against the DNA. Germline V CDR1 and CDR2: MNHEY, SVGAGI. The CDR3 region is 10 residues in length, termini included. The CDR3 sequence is CASSTDRGHL.

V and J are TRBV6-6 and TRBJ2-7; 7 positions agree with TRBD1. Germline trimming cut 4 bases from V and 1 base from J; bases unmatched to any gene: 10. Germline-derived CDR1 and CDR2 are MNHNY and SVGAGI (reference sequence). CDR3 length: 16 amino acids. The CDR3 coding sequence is TGTGCCAGCAGTTTCGCGAGCCGGGACAGATCCTACGAGCAGTACTTC. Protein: CASSFASRDRSYEQYF.

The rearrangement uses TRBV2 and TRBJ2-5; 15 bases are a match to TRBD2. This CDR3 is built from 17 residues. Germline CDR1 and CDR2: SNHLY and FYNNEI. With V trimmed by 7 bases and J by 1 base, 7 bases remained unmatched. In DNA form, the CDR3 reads TGTGCCAGCATCAGAGGACTAGCGGGGGGGTCCCAAGAGACCCAGTACTTC. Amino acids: CASIRGLAGGSQETQYF.

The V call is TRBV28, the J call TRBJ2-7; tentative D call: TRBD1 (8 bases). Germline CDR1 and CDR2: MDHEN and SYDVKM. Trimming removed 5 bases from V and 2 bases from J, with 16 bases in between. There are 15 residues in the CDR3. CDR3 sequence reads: CASSPTGEGTYEQYF. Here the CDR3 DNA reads TGTGCCAGCAGTCCGACAGGGGAGGGAACCTACGAGCAGTACTTC. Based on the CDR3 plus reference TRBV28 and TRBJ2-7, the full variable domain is DVKVTQSSRYLVKRTGEKVFLECVQDMDHENMFWYRQDPGLGLRLIYFSYDVKMKEKGDIPEGYSVSREKKERFSLILESASTNQTSMYLCASSPTGEGTYEQYFGPGTRLTVT.

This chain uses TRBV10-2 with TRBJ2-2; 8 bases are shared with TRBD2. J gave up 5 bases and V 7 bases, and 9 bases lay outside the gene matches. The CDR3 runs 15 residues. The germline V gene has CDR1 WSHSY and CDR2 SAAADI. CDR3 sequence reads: CASKESGSWTGELFF. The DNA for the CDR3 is TGCGCCAGCAAGGAAAGCGGGAGCTGGACCGGGGAGCTGTTTTTT.

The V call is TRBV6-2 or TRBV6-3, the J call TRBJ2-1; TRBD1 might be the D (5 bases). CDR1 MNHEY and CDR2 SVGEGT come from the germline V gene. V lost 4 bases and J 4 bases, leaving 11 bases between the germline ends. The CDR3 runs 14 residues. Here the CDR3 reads CASSSGFQYNEQFF. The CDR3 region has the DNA TGTGCCAGCAGTTCAGGGTTTCAATACAATGAGCAGTTCTTC.

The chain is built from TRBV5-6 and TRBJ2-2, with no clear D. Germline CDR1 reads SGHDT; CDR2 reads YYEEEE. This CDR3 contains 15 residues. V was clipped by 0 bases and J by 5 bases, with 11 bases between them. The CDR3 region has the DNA TGTGCCAGCAGCTTGGTGTCAGATATGACCGGGGAGCTGTTTTTT. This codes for CASSLVSDMTGELFF.

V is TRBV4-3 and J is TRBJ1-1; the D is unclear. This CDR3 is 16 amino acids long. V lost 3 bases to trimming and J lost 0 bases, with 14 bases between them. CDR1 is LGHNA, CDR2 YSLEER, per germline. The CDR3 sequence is CASSQAYTGLNTEAFF. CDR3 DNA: TGCGCCAGCAGCCAGGCATATACCGGGTTGAACACTGAAGCTTTCTTT.

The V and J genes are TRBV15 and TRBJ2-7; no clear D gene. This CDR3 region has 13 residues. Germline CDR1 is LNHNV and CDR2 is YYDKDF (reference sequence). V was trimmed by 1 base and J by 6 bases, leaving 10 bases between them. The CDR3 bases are TGTGCCACCAGCAGAGCACGAAACGGCGAGCAGTACTTC. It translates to CATSRARNGEQYF. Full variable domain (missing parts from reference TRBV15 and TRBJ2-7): DAMVIQNPRYQVTQFGKPVTLSCSQTLNHNVMYWYQQKSSQAPKLLFHYYDKDFNNEADTPDNFQSRRPNTSFCFLDIRSPGLGDTAMYLCATSRARNGEQYFGPGTRLTVT.

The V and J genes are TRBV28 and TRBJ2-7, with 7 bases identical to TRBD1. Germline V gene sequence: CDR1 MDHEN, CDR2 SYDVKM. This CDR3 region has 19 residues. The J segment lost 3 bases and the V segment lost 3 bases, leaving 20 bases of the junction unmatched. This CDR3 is CASSLGPKPGGLIDYEQYF. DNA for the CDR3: TGTGCCAGCAGTTTGGGTCCGAAACCAGGGGGTTTAATCGACTACGAGCAGTACTTC.